Detailed here is one T cell receptor beta chain. The CDR3 has 15 amino acids. Unmatched junction bases numbered 4, after V lost 4 bases and J lost 4 bases. CDR1 is SGHDN, CDR2 FVKESK, per germline. This record belongs to a study of blood T cell repertoires in COVID-19. This table comes from immunoSEQ multiplex PCR, and its TCRdb copy is limited to in-frame clones, with some not included. The sample yields tens of thousands of clones, 80% to 90% seen once. This chain links TRBV14 with TRBJ2-2; 9 bases are shared with TRBD1. The TCR originated in a man older than 75 with acute or convalescent COVID-19. The sequenced sample was peripheral blood. The CDR3 reads CASSRRTGVTGELFF. In DNA, the CDR3 is TGTGCCAGCAGCCGTCGGACAGGGGTCACCGGGGAGCTGTTTTTT.